The 9 T cell receptor beta chains given below trace back to one sample, sequenced in a study of identifying expanded T cells in peripheral blood. The method was immunoSEQ multiplex PCR; TCRdb's version includes in-frame clones alone and lacks a portion of them. The repertoire includes approximately 100,000 clones, roughly 85% of them detected once, and roughly 17% sits in the top ten. The sample comprised blood. The receptors stem from a person aged 18 to 70 in good health.

As DNA, the CDR3 is TGTGCCAGCACCAGCGGGGGGGCTGAAGCGCAGTATTTT. It encodes CASTSGGAEAQYF. The rearrangement uses TRBV6-5 and TRBJ2-3, with TRBD2 matching 10 bases. This CDR3 has 13 amino acids. Germline V CDR1 and CDR2: MNHEY, SVGAGI. The V and J ends lost 7 bases and 10 bases, in that order; junction bases with no gene match: 8.

This sequence joins TRBV5-1 and TRBJ2-7, with a tentative D call TRBD1 (5 bases). The CDR3 covers 13 residues. Germline V gene sequence: CDR1 SGHRS, CDR2 YFSETQ. The V end was cut by 0 bases, the J end by 3 bases, with 7 bases between. DNA for the CDR3: TGCGCCAGCAGCTTGGGACAGTTCTACGAGCAGTACTTC. Its protein is CASSLGQFYEQYF.

This chain uses TRBV9 with TRBJ2-2, with 7 nucleotides matching TRBD1. From germline, CDR1 is SGDLS and CDR2 YYNGEE. V lost 4 bases to trimming and J lost 0 bases; unmatched junction nucleotides: 9. The CDR3 consists of 17 residues. CDR3 in DNA: TGTGCCAGCAGCTCGTCCCGGCAGGGGGCGAACACCGGGGAGCTGTTTTTT. It codes for CASSSSRQGANTGELFF. The complete variable domain, with remaining parts taken from reference TRBV9 and TRBJ2-2, reads DSGVTQTPKHLITATGQRVTLRCSPRSGDLSVYWYQQSLDQGLQFLIQYYNGEERAKGNILERFSAQQFPDLHSELNLSSLELGDSALYFCASSSSRQGANTGELFFGEGSRLTVL.

The chain links TRBV6-6 to TRBJ2-3, with D perhaps matching TRBD1 or TRBD2 (6 bases each). The CDR3 loop spans 14 amino acids. V was trimmed by 5 bases and J by 4 bases, leaving 13 bases between them. In germline, CDR1 is MNHNY, CDR2 SVGAGI (reference sequence). CDR3: CASSDYGGSDTQYF. Here the CDR3 DNA reads TGTGCCAGCAGTGACTACGGGGGCTCAGATACGCAGTATTTT.

This chain uses TRBV6-1 with TRBJ1-1; the D gene is possibly TRBD1 (5 bases). Trimming stripped 6 bases from V and 1 base from J, with 15 bases between. The CDR3 runs 15 residues. Looked up from germline, CDR1 is MNHNS and CDR2 is SASEGT. In DNA form, the CDR3 reads TGTGCCAGCAGCCGACAGTCCATGGGGAACACTGAAGCTTTCTTT. Translated, it gives CASSRQSMGNTEAFF.

The chain couples TRBV28 to TRBJ2-7; the D gene is possibly TRBD2 (7 bases). Trimming took 7 bases from V and 5 from J, leaving 18 bases between them. The CDR3 length is 14 residues. Germline V gene data show CDR1 as MDHEN and CDR2 as SYDVKM. The CDR3 protein is CASTPGGRVHEQYF. CDR3 coding DNA: TGTGCCAGCACCCCGGGGGGCAGGGTGCACGAGCAGTACTTC.

The rearrangement links TRBV5-7 to TRBJ2-6; D not resolved. TRBV5-7 is designated an ORF whose function remains uncertain. This CDR3 comprises 14 residues. V gave up 5 bases and J gave up 0 bases, with 6 bases separating them. The CDR3 here is CASSPHSGANVLTF. Written as DNA, the CDR3 is TGTGCCAGCAGTCCCCACTCTGGGGCCAACGTCCTGACTTTC.

Many counts were recorded for this clone. Other DNA sequences in the same sample also yield this CDR3. CDR3 sequence: CASSLVGEQYF. Here the CDR3 DNA reads TGTGCCAGCAGCTTGGTGGGGGAGCAGTACTTC. The chain recombines TRBV5-4 with TRBJ2-7, with D unclear. Germline V gene sequence: CDR1 SGHNT, CDR2 YYREEE (reference sequence). Trimming took off 0 bases at V and 7 bases at J, with 5 bases between the two ends. This CDR3 is built from 11 residues.

The CDR3, as DNA: TGCGCCAGCAGCTTTATCCAGGGGGGCTCCTACGAGCAGTACTTC. It yields the protein CASSFIQGGSYEQYF. The chain links TRBV5-1 to TRBJ2-7, with TRBD1 as a possible D gene (7 bases). The CDR3 covers 15 residues. V shed 2 bases and J shed 0 bases, with 12 bases lying between them. Germline V gene data show CDR1 as SGHRS and CDR2 as YFSETQ.